This T cell receptor beta chain was obtained from a study of shared clonotypes between healthy human individuals. Study-wide results and limits: Non-shared clonotypes had lower generation probabilities than clonotypes shared by all four sorted-subset donors.

The CDR3 has 15 residues. Germline loops: CDR1 ENHRY, CDR2 SYGVKD. V gave up 0 bases and J gave up 7 bases; unmatched junction bases: 3. This clone was seen once. Its antigen is as yet unknown. Other DNA sequences in this sample translate to the same CDR3. The data were produced by immunoSEQ multiplex PCR, yet TCRdb's version contains in-frame clones alone and is incomplete. The repertoire holds roughly 1 million clones, with around 76% as singletons. J is TRBJ1-6 and V is TRBV10-3; 7 bases agree with TRBD1. The sequence was collected from a man aged 18 to 29 in good health. Sequencing was performed on memory CD4+ T cells sorted from blood. Stated subset: CD45RA-negative fraction. The CDR3 loop reads CAISESQGGNSPLHF. CDR3 bases: TGTGCCATCAGTGAGTCGCAGGGGGGCAATTCACCCCTCCACTTT.